These T cell receptor beta chains were read from a single sample in a study of cytomegalovirus exposure and HLA in healthy donors. Only in-frame clones appear in the TCRdb table, and some are missing; sequencing was by immunoSEQ multiplex PCR. The repertoire holds 110,000 or so clones, with around 82% as singletons. The source material was PBMCs. These receptors came from a woman in her twenties or thirties in good health and CMV-seropositive. Both conserved end residues are part of each CDR3. Each record gives: V gene, D gene, clone size, J gene, CDR3 protein, CDR3 DNA. The D gene is left open where the match is weak. Some rows have no size entry. The others give once, few or many, or a class for an expanded clone.

V: TRBV6-5
D: -
size: -
J: TRBJ1-1
CDR3: CASSYEGTEAFF
DNA: TGTGCCAGCAGTTACGAGGGCACTGAAGCTTTCTTT

V: TRBV9
D: -
size: once
J: TRBJ2-7
CDR3: CASIEGQPEEQYF
DNA: TGTGCCAGCATCGAGGGCCAACCGGAGGAGCAGTACTTC

V: TRBV7-8
D: TRBD2
size: -
J: TRBJ2-3
CDR3: CASSLVSGGRTDTQYF
DNA: TGTGCCAGCAGCTTAGTAAGCGGGGGGCGCACAGATACGCAGTATTTT

V: TRBV5-6
D: -
size: -
J: TRBJ2-7
CDR3: CASSPGQTLSYEQYF
DNA: TGTGCCAGCAGCCCCGGACAGACCCTCTCCTACGAGCAGTACTTC

V: TRBV27
D: -
size: -
J: TRBJ1-5
CDR3: CASSLTAGQPQHF
DNA: TGTGCCAGCAGTTTAACGGCGGGTCAGCCCCAGCATTTT

V: TRBV25-1
D: -
size: -
J: TRBJ1-1
CDR3: CASSVAVNTEAFF
DNA: TGTGCCAGCAGTGTGGCAGTGAACACTGAAGCTTTCTTT

V: TRBV9
D: TRBD1
size: -
J: TRBJ1-2
CDR3: CASSEGQRYGYTF
DNA: TGTGCCAGCAGCGAGGGACAGCGCTATGGCTACACCTTC

V: TRBV7-3
D: TRBD1
size: -
J: TRBJ2-7
CDR3: CASSLTGTGSYEQYF
DNA: TGTGCCAGCAGCTTAACGGGGACAGGTTCCTACGAGCAGTACTTC

V: TRBV6-1
D: -
size: few
J: TRBJ2-7
CDR3: CASGGSGISYEQYF
DNA: TGTGCCAGCGGGGGCAGCGGTATCTCCTACGAGCAGTACTTC

V: TRBV7-9
D: -
size: -
J: TRBJ1-2
CDR3: CSSSFQLGEVGYGYTF
DNA: TGTTCCAGCAGCTTCCAGTTGGGGGAGGTCGGCTATGGCTACACCTTC

V: TRBV27
D: -
size: few
J: TRBJ1-1
CDR3: CASSFTWTPTMNTEAFF
DNA: TGTGCCAGCAGTTTTACTTGGACACCAACCATGAACACTGAAGCTTTCTTT

V: TRBV30
D: -
size: -
J: TRBJ1-1
CDR3: CAWRGQGGTEAFF
DNA: TGTGCCTGGAGGGGGCAGGGCGGCACTGAAGCTTTCTTT

V: TRBV7-3
D: TRBD2
size: -
J: TRBJ2-3
CDR3: CASSLLASGGAGVVSDTQYF
DNA: TGTGCCAGCAGCTTACTGGCTAGCGGGGGGGCAGGGGTGGTATCAGATACGCAGTATTTT

V: TRBV6-1
D: -
size: -
J: TRBJ1-1
CDR3: CASRIGGGLDTEAFF
DNA: TGTGCCAGCAGGATAGGGGGAGGGTTGGACACTGAAGCTTTCTTT

V: TRBV9
D: TRBD1
size: -
J: TRBJ1-2
CDR3: CASSLDRGGGYTF
DNA: TGTGCCAGCAGCCTAGACAGGGGAGGCGGTTACACCTTC

V: TRBV12-5
D: TRBD1
size: -
J: TRBJ2-7
CDR3: CASGLGQGLSYEQYF
DNA: TGTGCTAGTGGTTTGGGACAGGGCCTGTCCTACGAGCAGTACTTC

V: TRBV13
D: TRBD2
size: -
J: TRBJ2-5
CDR3: CASSLSGLAGGLETQYF
DNA: TGTGCCAGCAGCCTCAGCGGGCTAGCGGGGGGGTTGGAGACCCAGTACTTC

V: TRBV7-8
D: TRBD2
size: -
J: TRBJ2-5
CDR3: CASSFLDTGTSALAETQYF
DNA: TGTGCCAGCAGCTTCTTAGACACCGGGACTAGCGCCTTGGCGGAGACCCAGTACTTC

V: TRBV29-1
D: TRBD2
size: -
J: TRBJ2-3
CDR3: CTSSGNTDTQYF
DNA: TGCACCAGTAGCGGGAACACAGATACGCAGTATTTT

V: TRBV5-1
D: TRBD2
size: -
J: TRBJ2-3
CDR3: CASSLETSVSDTQYF
DNA: TGCGCCAGCAGCTTGGAGACTAGCGTGTCGGATACGCAGTATTTT

V: TRBV7-3
D: -
size: -
J: TRBJ2-2
CDR3: CASSPRELGELFF
DNA: TGTGCCAGCAGCCCTCGGGAACTTGGGGAGCTGTTTTTT

V: TRBV30
D: -
size: -
J: TRBJ2-7
CDR3: CAWQGRYEQYF
DNA: TGTGCCTGGCAGGGAAGGTACGAGCAGTACTTC

V: TRBV11-3
D: -
size: -
J: TRBJ1-1
CDR3: CASGEGDDYTEAFF
DNA: TGTGCCAGCGGGGAGGGCGATGACTACACTGAAGCTTTCTTT

V: TRBV7-6
D: TRBD2
size: -
J: TRBJ2-3
CDR3: CASSLLRGSGRVKDTQYF
DNA: TGTGCCAGCAGCTTACTCCGGGGGAGCGGGAGGGTGAAAGATACGCAGTATTTT

V: TRBV18
D: TRBD1
size: -
J: TRBJ1-2
CDR3: CASSPLSGTENPNYGYTF
DNA: TGTGCCAGCTCACCTTTATCCGGGACAGAGAACCCCAACTATGGCTACACCTTC

V: TRBV6-5
D: -
size: once
J: TRBJ2-2
CDR3: CASSSPGELFF
DNA: TGTGCCAGCAGTTCCCCGGGGGAGCTGTTTTTT

V: TRBV2
D: -
size: -
J: TRBJ2-1
CDR3: CASSSRRNNEQFF
DNA: TGTGCCAGCTCTTCCCGGAGGAACAATGAGCAGTTCTTC

V: TRBV7-2
D: TRBD2
size: few
J: TRBJ2-5
CDR3: CASSLGGTPGQETQYF
DNA: TGTGCCAGCAGCTTGGGGGGGACTCCAGGACAAGAGACCCAGTACTTC

V: TRBV5-5
D: -
size: -
J: TRBJ1-3
CDR3: CASSWAGSSGNTIYF
DNA: TGTGCCAGCAGTTGGGCAGGGTCCTCTGGAAACACCATATATTTT

V: TRBV19
D: TRBD2
size: once
J: TRBJ2-5
CDR3: CASSITGGVGAQYF
DNA: TGTGCCAGTAGTATTACCGGGGGGGTGGGGGCCCAGTACTTC

V: TRBV5-1
D: TRBD1
size: -
J: TRBJ1-2
CDR3: CASSLGQGELEGYTF
DNA: TGCGCCAGCAGCTTGGGACAGGGGGAGTTGGAAGGCTACACCTTC

V: TRBV10-3
D: TRBD2
size: -
J: TRBJ2-1
CDR3: CAISELELSSGRSSYNEQFF
DNA: TGTGCCATCAGTGAACTTGAGCTGTCTAGCGGGAGGAGCTCCTACAATGAGCAGTTCTTC

V: TRBV4-1
D: -
size: -
J: TRBJ1-2
CDR3: CASSPGPGENYGYTF
DNA: TGCGCCAGCAGCCCCGGACCGGGAGAAAACTATGGCTACACCTTC

V: TRBV6-5
D: -
size: -
J: TRBJ2-5
CDR3: CASSYGLGRAQETQYF
DNA: TGTGCCAGCAGTTACGGTTTGGGCAGGGCTCAAGAGACCCAGTACTTC

V: TRBV10-3
D: -
size: -
J: TRBJ2-7
CDR3: CAISAATYEQYF
DNA: TGTGCCATCAGTGCTGCGACTTACGAGCAGTACTTC

V: TRBV7-9
D: -
size: -
J: TRBJ1-2
CDR3: CASRRMGHNYGYTF
DNA: TGTGCCAGCAGAAGGATGGGGCATAACTATGGCTACACCTTC

V: TRBV6-6
D: -
size: -
J: TRBJ1-1
CDR3: CASSTRQVMNTEAFF
DNA: TGTGCCAGCAGTACCAGACAGGTCATGAACACTGAAGCTTTCTTT

V: TRBV18
D: TRBD1
size: -
J: TRBJ1-4
CDR3: CASSPDRADEKLFF
DNA: TGTGCCAGCTCTCCGGACAGGGCGGATGAAAAACTGTTTTTT

V: TRBV7-9
D: -
size: -
J: TRBJ1-1
CDR3: CSSSLAGSEAFF
DNA: TGTTCCAGCAGCCTCGCGGGTTCTGAAGCTTTCTTT